This TCR beta chain was sequenced during a study of blood T cell repertoires in COVID-19. Study context: Nucleic acid was either cDNA or gDNA, and it came from T cells, B-cell-depleted T cells, or PBMCs.

Between the trimmed V and J ends, which lost 7 bases and 4 bases, there was a span of 13 bases. Germline CDR1 MNHEY, CDR2 SVGAGI. The length of the CDR3 is 14 residues. Seattle researchers signed up patients amid active infection and tracked them longitudinally. In the study's own analysis: Reference gene primer amplification gave estimated nucleated cell counts. Only in-frame clones appear in the TCRdb table, and some are missing; sequencing was by immunoSEQ multiplex PCR. That table furnishes V, J and clone size, whereas the DNA furnished D and trimming. The table lists some 240,000 clones, 75% to 90% of them singletons.

The sample consisted of peripheral blood. The rearrangement uses TRBV6-5 and TRBJ2-2, with D possibly matching TRBD1 (6 bases). The sequence was obtained from a woman aged 70-85 years with COVID-19, enrolled during active disease. The CDR3 is CASTLRGPTGELFF. The CDR3 DNA reads TGTGCCAGCACCCTCAGGGGCCCCACCGGGGAGCTGTTTTTT.